This section outlines one T cell receptor (beta chain) sequence together with its context. Its cognate antigen has yet to be identified. The sample holds no much larger clone one base away, and base qualities are not on file. The sample belongs to a study of blood T cell repertoires in COVID-19 (dated by TCRdb to 2020 to 2022). For the study in its entirety: Collaborator samples came from the United States, Italy and Spain and covered acute and convalescent phases of COVID-19. The prospective study material was composed of cDNA or gDNA derived from T cells, B-cell-depleted T cells, or PBMCs. The dataset comprised deeply sampled blood TCRbeta repertoires from subjects exposed to, actively infected with, or recovered from COVID-19. The repertoires were made available in a free public database intended to serve as a resource for research on the immune response to SARS-CoV-2. The samples were drawn from two sources: the first 160 participants of the ongoing ImmuneRACE study, and fewer than 1,500 subjects contributed by 6 global collaborators. Nearly every sample came with metadata listing a de-identified subject ID, COVID-19 status, age in years and sex. Where HLA class I and class II types were available, the types were taken from metadata supplied by the sample provider, not from assay-based typing.

TCRbeta CDR3 regions were amplified from genomic DNA by means of the immunoSEQ Assay, a bias-controlled multiplex PCR. On the study's bioinformatics: The number of nucleated cells in each sample was estimated from the amplification of reference gene primers within the assay. Sequence reads were collapsed and filtered to measure the absolute abundance of every unique TCRbeta CDR3 rearrangement. For each sample, productive Simpson clonality was calculated by taking the square root of Simpson's diversity index across productive rearrangements. In TCRdb, the immuneACCESS table is reduced to in-frame sequences with V and J assigned. These tables do not hold every clone; where another copy was compared, an unresolved V gene accounts for under half, and the others remain unexplained. Clonal size and the V and J genes are those of that table, whereas D and trimming came from the DNA. The sample table shows 100,000 to 150,000 clones, and 75% to 90% are seen once. The leading ten clones occupy about 3.3% of the sample.

In Seattle, one collaborating source enrolled patients while the infection was active and tracked those patients longitudinally over the course of disease. Each collaborating institution followed its own protocols to collect whole blood in K2EDTA tubes. For TCRbeta analysis, collaborator samples were shipped as frozen whole blood, as isolated PBMCs, or as DNA extracted from either sample type. V is trimmed back by 7 bases and J by 5 bases, and the junction contains 2 bases that no gene match accounts for. The germline V gene provides CDR1 SNHLY and CDR2 FYNNEI. The CDR3 numbers 14 residues from cysteine through phenylalanine. Only the CDR3 DNA is retained, 42 bases long and in frame from the first base. Study-wide findings and limitations: The amount of clinical and demographic metadata varied by source and participant and was provided uncurated.

The sequencing input was peripheral blood. This receptor was obtained from a woman of 80 years or more with COVID-19, enrolled during active disease. The chain is made from TRBV2 and TRBJ2-2; 12 nucleotides in the junction match TRBD2. The CDR3 protein: CASNGLAGTGELFF. The DNA is TGTGCCAGCAATGGACTAGCGGGGACCGGGGAGCTGTTTTTT. The reference TRBV2 and TRBJ2-2 proteins fill in what lies around the CDR3, so the full variable domain reads EPEVTQTPSHQVTQMGQEVILRCVPISNHLYFYWYRQILGQKVEFLVSFYNNEISEKSEIFDDQFSVERPDGSNFTLKIRSTKLEDSAMYFCASNGLAGTGELFFGEGSRLTVL.